Described below is a single TCR beta chain sequence and its context. Its antigen is as yet unknown. Sequencing was performed with immunoSEQ multiplex PCR; in TCRdb, only in-frame clones are kept and a portion is missing. The table shows tens of thousands of clones, with 65% to 85% occurring only once. This specimen comes from a study of radiotherapy plus CTLA-4 blockade in lung cancer. Study-level results: In blood, TCR clones derived from the tumor expanded after radiotherapy plus ipilimumab. It was early blood T cell clone dynamics, with interferon-beta, that reportedly best predicted response.

CDR1 is MDHEN, CDR2 SYDVKM, per germline. The CDR3 has 16 amino acids. Trimming removed 1 base from V and 2 bases from J; junction bases left unmatched: 8. The chain combines TRBV28 with TRBJ2-7, with 7 bases aligning to TRBD2. The TCR originated in a human donor with non-small cell lung cancer whose response to radiotherapy plus ipilimumab could not be evaluated. Some clones in this sample may be carry-over from other donors' samples. The source was peripheral blood, collected from a patient treated with radiotherapy plus ipilimumab. The CDR3 DNA is TGTGCCAGCAGTTTATCCCTGGGGGGGTGGGCCTACGAGCAGTACTTC. It is translated as CASSLSLGGWAYEQYF. The full variable domain, rest sourced from reference TRBV28 and TRBJ2-7, is DVKVTQSSRYLVKRTGEKVFLECVQDMDHENMFWYRQDPGLGLRLIYFSYDVKMKEKGDIPEGYSVSREKKERFSLILESASTNQTSMYLCASSLSLGGWAYEQYFGPGTRLTVT.